The T cell receptor (beta chain) under discussion was sequenced for a study of cytomegalovirus exposure and HLA in healthy donors. Study-wide findings and caveats: In a later analysis, a missense DCLRE1C variant was linked to TCR beta V- and J-gene trimming.

The primer mix had 60 Vbeta and 13 Jbeta primers. Profiled with immunoSEQ multiplex PCR; TCRdb holds only in-frame clones, not every one. The profile covers some 150,000 clones, with approximately 80% appearing a single time and 2.4% taken by the ten largest. The CDR3 covers 15 residues. After removal of 3 bases from V and 6 bases from J, the junction contained 4 bases not matched to a gene. Germline V lookup: CDR1 MDHEN, CDR2 SYDVKM. Concerning this clone itself: Its specificity is unknown.

V usage is TRBV28 and J usage is TRBJ2-1; TRBD1 aligns across 11 bases. The sample consisted of PBMCs. This TCR came from a man in his fifties in good health and CMV-seronegative. CDR3 coding DNA: TGTGCCAGCAGTTTCAGGACAGGGGGCCCCAATGAGCAGTTCTTC. It specifies CASSFRTGGPNEQFF.